This TCR beta chain was captured by sequencing in a study of shared clonotypes between healthy human individuals. Looking at the study overall: Per-donor plates numbered three CD4 naive, three CD4 memory, two CD8 naive and one CD8 memory.

This CDR3 comprises 15 residues. In germline, CDR1 is SGHNT, CDR2 YYREEE (reference sequence). V was pared by 4 bases and J by 2 bases, with 13 bases between. For this clone: As yet, its antigen is unknown.

Sequencing used immunoSEQ multiplex PCR; TCRdb keeps in-frame clones, though not all of them. Among fewer than 2.5 million clones listed, over 85% were seen once. Overall study findings and caveats: The donor pool, a small one, limited the genetic and exposure-history diversity represented. Sampling was confined to blood; repertoires within tissues likely differ.

This sequence was found in a man younger than 35 in good health. Some clones in this sample may be carry-over from other donors' samples. What was sequenced was naive CD4+ T cells from PBMCs. The subset here: CD45RA+ positively selected. This chain connects TRBV5-4 to TRBJ2-1, with no clear D. CDR3 DNA sequence: TGTGCCAGCAGCGCCACAACGGCGGCCTACAATGAGCAGTTCTTC. Its protein is CASSATTAAYNEQFF.